These T cell receptor beta chains were read from a single sample in a study of chemoradiotherapy in HPV16-positive cancers. Method: immunoSEQ multiplex PCR; TCRdb's copy keeps in-frame clones and lacks some. The sample yields 15,000 to 20,000 clones, 89% seen once. This specimen was blood, taken from a patient who underwent chemoradiotherapy. Receptor source: a human donor with HPV-associated anogenital cancer. Both conserved end residues are part of each CDR3. The order of the fields is J gene, D gene, V gene, clone size, CDR3 protein, CDR3 DNA. A D gene is named only where the DNA matches it firmly. Size tells how often a clone was seen (once, few, many) or the class of an expanded clone, and some rows leave it out.

>TRBJ1-1|NA|TRBV7-9|NA
CASSFQGGTEAFF
TGTGCCAGCAGCTTTCAGGGAGGCACTGAAGCTTTCTTT
>TRBJ2-3|TRBD2|TRBV7-2|NA
CASSLTSGGTTDTQYF
TGTGCCAGCAGCTTGACTAGCGGGGGGACTACAGATACGCAGTATTTT
>TRBJ2-3|NA|TRBV29-1|NA
CSVEPSGGLFKIQYF
TGCAGCGTTGAACCCTCCGGAGGACTTTTCAAGATTCAGTATTTT
>TRBJ1-3|NA|TRBV19|NA
CASQQSHRGSGNTIYF
TGTGCCAGTCAGCAATCACACCGGGGTTCTGGAAACACCATATATTTT
>TRBJ2-1|TRBD2|TRBV5-1|NA
CASSLSSGNSYNEQFF
TGCGCCAGCAGCTTGTCTAGCGGGAACTCCTACAATGAGCAGTTCTTC
>TRBJ1-1|NA|TRBV10-3|few
CATRSHPGRSGVTEAFF
TGTGCCACCAGATCCCATCCAGGGAGAAGTGGGGTTACTGAAGCTTTCTTT
>TRBJ2-7|TRBD1|TRBV30|NA
CAWRKGGGEQYF
TGTGCCTGGAGAAAAGGGGGCGGCGAGCAGTACTTC
>TRBJ2-2|NA|TRBV6-1|NA
CASSELGTNTGELFF
TGTGCCAGCAGTGAATTAGGGACTAACACCGGGGAGCTGTTTTTT
>TRBJ1-1|TRBD1|TRBV4-2|NA
CASSQESGRGHTEAFF
TGTGCCAGCAGCCAAGAGAGTGGCAGGGGGCACACTGAAGCTTTCTTT
>TRBJ2-5|TRBD1|TRBV5-1|NA
CASSRGQGSETQYF
TGCGCCAGCAGCCGAGGACAGGGATCGGAGACCCAGTACTTC
>TRBJ2-7|TRBD2|TRBV6-4|few
CASSEFAGGIYEQYF
TGTGCCAGCAGTGAATTCGCGGGGGGGATATACGAGCAGTACTTC
>TRBJ1-1|TRBD1|TRBV6-6|NA
CASSHPRQGYTEAFF
TGTGCCAGCAGTCACCCGAGACAGGGGTACACTGAAGCTTTCTTT
>TRBJ2-5|TRBD1|TRBV11-2|NA
CASSLGNRGAETQYF
TGTGCCAGCAGCTTAGGGAACAGGGGCGCGGAGACCCAGTACTTC
>TRBJ2-7|NA|TRBV11-2|NA
CASSSYGSSYEQYF
TGTGCCAGCAGTTCGTATGGCAGCTCGTACGAGCAGTACTTC
>TRBJ2-7|NA|TRBV13|NA
CASSLGTARLYF
TGTGCCAGCAGCTTAGGTACAGCCCGTTTGTACTTC
>TRBJ1-4|NA|TRBV19|NA
CASSIGNRALPNEKLFF
TGTGCCAGTAGTATAGGGAACAGGGCTCTCCCTAATGAAAAACTGTTTTTT
>TRBJ1-4|NA|TRBV14|NA
CASSQDSRFNEKLFF
TGTGCCAGCAGCCAAGATAGCAGGTTTAATGAAAAACTGTTTTTT
>TRBJ2-5|TRBD1|TRBV7-9|NA
CASSSSTGKGETQYF
TGTGCCAGCAGCTCATCGACAGGGAAAGGAGAGACCCAGTACTTC
>TRBJ1-2|NA|TRBV15|NA
CATSGGGSMAGYTF
TGTGCCACCAGCGGCGGGGGCTCTATGGCTGGCTACACCTTC
>TRBJ1-3|NA|TRBV30|once
CASTISKGIYF
TGTGCCTCCACGATATCAAAGGGCATATATTTT
>TRBJ2-7|TRBD2|TRBV27|NA
CASQTSGAYEQYF
TGTGCCAGCCAAACTAGCGGGGCCTACGAGCAGTACTTC
>TRBJ1-3|NA|TRBV5-4|NA
CASRESSGNTIYF
TGTGCCAGCCGTGAAAGCTCTGGAAACACCATATATTTT
>TRBJ2-1|NA|TRBV5-1|NA
CASSLAGTLSYNEQFF
TGCGCCAGCAGCTTGGCCGGGACACTTTCCTACAATGAGCAGTTCTTC
>TRBJ1-4|TRBD1|TRBV15|NA
CATRTGAEGEKLFF
TGTGCCACCAGGACAGGGGCCGAGGGGGAAAAACTGTTTTTT
>TRBJ2-5|NA|TRBV15|NA
CATSRDPGLWQETQYF
TGTGCCACCAGCAGAGATCCAGGGCTGTGGCAAGAGACCCAGTACTTC
>TRBJ2-7|NA|TRBV20-1|NA
CSARHYEQYF
TGCAGTGCTAGACACTACGAGCAGTACTTC
>TRBJ2-5|TRBD2|TRBV4-1|NA
CASSQPTSGRAQAQYF
TGCGCCAGCAGCCAACCGACTAGCGGGAGGGCCCAGGCCCAGTACTTC
>TRBJ1-2|TRBD1|TRBV5-1|NA
CASSHSGQGDPGYTF
TGCGCCAGCAGCCACTCGGGACAGGGAGACCCTGGCTACACCTTC
>TRBJ1-6|NA|TRBV6-6|NA
CASMQGPNSPLHF
TGTGCCAGCATGCAGGGGCCTAATTCACCCCTCCACTTT
>TRBJ1-1|NA|TRBV27|NA
CASSLGVTGNTEAFF
TGTGCCAGCAGTTTAGGGGTTACAGGGAACACTGAAGCTTTCTTT
>TRBJ2-1|TRBD2|TRBV7-9|NA
CASSLTSGGANEQFF
TGTGCCAGCAGCTTGACTAGCGGGGGGGCCAATGAGCAGTTCTTC
>TRBJ2-2|NA|TRBV5-1|NA
CASSLDASSGELFF
TGCGCCAGCAGCTTGGACGCTTCGAGCGGGGAGCTGTTTTTT
>TRBJ2-7|NA|TRBV30|NA
CAWSFDRGRNEQYF
TGTGCCTGGAGTTTCGACCGAGGGAGAAACGAGCAGTACTTC
>TRBJ2-5|TRBD2|TRBV5-1|NA
CASGLVGGQETQYF
TGCGCCAGCGGACTCGTCGGGGGGCAAGAGACCCAGTACTTC
>TRBJ2-3|TRBD1|TRBV5-8|NA
CASSLVSGTGRFGTQYF
TGTGCCAGCAGCTTGGTTTCCGGGACAGGGCGGTTTGGTACGCAGTATTTT
>TRBJ2-3|NA|TRBV27|once
CASSLNYDTQYF
TGTGCCAGCAGTTTAAATTATGATACGCAGTATTTT
>TRBJ2-3|NA|TRBV14|NA
CASSQVGTGTDTQYF
TGTGCCAGCAGCCAAGTCGGTACTGGCACAGATACGCAGTATTTT
>TRBJ1-5|NA|TRBV29-1|NA
CSVTSGVNQPQHF
TGCAGCGTTACATCAGGGGTAAATCAGCCCCAGCATTTT
>TRBJ2-3|NA|TRBV5-8|NA
CASSPGTVSTDTQYF
TGTGCCAGCAGCCCTGGGACTGTTAGCACAGATACGCAGTATTTT
>TRBJ2-4|TRBD1|TRBV19|NA
CASSSDRGPQAIQYF
TGTGCCAGTAGTTCCGACAGGGGTCCCCAAGCCATTCAGTACTTC
>TRBJ1-3|TRBD1|TRBV4-2|NA
CASSKYRGSEGNTIYF
TGTGCCAGCAGCAAATACAGGGGGTCAGAGGGAAACACCATATATTTT
>TRBJ1-2|NA|TRBV29-1|NA
CSVPRASRGESYGYTF
TGCAGCGTGCCGAGGGCCAGCAGGGGAGAATCCTATGGCTACACCTTC
>TRBJ1-5|NA|TRBV19|NA
CASSIGMGRQPQHF
TGTGCCAGTAGTATAGGAATGGGACGGCAGCCCCAGCATTTT
>TRBJ2-1|NA|TRBV21-1|NA
CASSGAGSQGEQFF
TGTGCCAGCAGCGGTGCCGGGTCTCAGGGTGAGCAGTTCTTC
>TRBJ2-7|NA|TRBV7-2|NA
CASSETLGARRGNYEQYF
TGTGCCAGCAGCGAAACCCTAGGCGCTAGGAGGGGTAACTACGAGCAGTACTTC
>TRBJ2-1|TRBD2|TRBV7-8|NA
CASSRWTSLSYNEQFF
TGTGCCAGCAGCCGTTGGACTAGCCTCTCCTACAATGAGCAGTTCTTC
>TRBJ1-2|NA|TRBV2|NA
CASSGGYTF
TGTGCCAGCAGTGGCGGCTACACCTTC
>TRBJ2-1|TRBD2|TRBV7-2|NA
CASSLSGLAGGEQFF
TGTGCCAGCAGCTTATCGGGGCTAGCGGGAGGTGAGCAGTTCTTC
>TRBJ2-3|NA|TRBV11-3|once
CASSRIGGGGDTQYF
TGTGCCAGCAGCCGAATTGGGGGAGGTGGAGATACGCAGTATTTT